One and the same sample provided the 10 T cell receptor beta chains below, sequenced in a study of T cell changes during pregnancy in multiple sclerosis. Method: immunoSEQ multiplex PCR; TCRdb's copy keeps in-frame clones and lacks some. The sample includes around 50,000 clones, more than 85% of them seen just once. The starting material was peripheral blood, obtained after pregnancy. These receptors were collected from a female donor in good health, enrolled as a control in a pregnancy study.

J is TRBJ1-4 and V is TRBV7-8; D is ambiguous. The CDR3 runs to 16 residues. The V end was cut by 5 bases, the J end by 0 bases, with 13 bases between. Germline V gives CDR1 SGHVS, CDR2 FQNEAQ. DNA for the CDR3: TGTGCCAGCAGCCCTAGGGAGAGAGCAACTAATGAAAAACTGTTTTTT. Protein product: CASSPRERATNEKLFF.

The CDR3 spells CASTGMGQLTDTQYF. CDR3 DNA: TGCGCCAGCACCGGTATGGGACAGCTCACAGATACGCAGTATTTT. The rearrangement uses TRBV5-1 and TRBJ2-3; 7 bases align to TRBD1. CDR3 length equals 15 residues. Unmatched junction bases numbered 9, after V lost 6 bases and J lost 2 bases. Per germline, CDR1 SGHRS and CDR2 YFSETQ.

This clone was recorded once. V and J are TRBV7-9 and TRBJ2-1; a weak D match, TRBD1 (5 bases). CDR3 length: 13 residues. The ends were cut back, 5 bases at V and 1 base at J, with 6 bases in the middle. Per germline, CDR1 SEHNR and CDR2 FQNEAQ (reference sequence). CDR3 DNA: TGTGCCAGCAGCAGGGGTTCCTACAATGAGCAGTTCTTC. This encodes CASSRGSYNEQFF.

This rearrangement joins TRBV6-4 to TRBJ2-1; possibly TRBD2 for D (6 bases). Trimming stripped 0 bases from V and 5 bases from J, with 11 bases between. Per the germline V gene, CDR1 is MRHNA and CDR2 is SNTAGT. This CDR3 region has 15 residues. The CDR3 loop reads CASSDSAGTHNEQFF. The CDR3 coding sequence is TGTGCCAGCAGTGACTCCGCGGGGACTCACAATGAGCAGTTCTTC.

The CDR3: CASSYRDSKETQYF. DNA of the CDR3: TGCGCCAGCAGCTACCGGGACAGCAAAGAGACCCAGTACTTC. The chain uses TRBV5-1 and TRBJ2-5; 7 bases align to TRBD1. The CDR3 length is 14 residues. V dropped 3 bases and J dropped 3; count of bases not matched to a gene: 5. Germline V gives CDR1 SGHRS, CDR2 YFSETQ.

The rearrangement links TRBV6-4 to TRBJ2-6, with D possibly TRBD2 on 5 matching bases. The germline gives CDR1 MRHNA, CDR2 SNTAGT. CDR3 length equals 17 residues. V was cut by 0 bases and J by 2 bases, with 11 bases left in between. The CDR3 loop reads CASSDSEGVAGANVLTF. CDR3 coding DNA: TGTGCCAGCAGTGACTCTGAGGGAGTGGCTGGGGCCAACGTCCTGACTTTC.

The chain carries TRBV18 and TRBJ2-7; 11 bases fit TRBD2. This CDR3 is 15 amino acids long. Trimming took 2 bases from V and 1 from J; bases not matched to a gene: 1. The V gene's germline CDR1 is KGHSH and CDR2 LQKENI. The CDR3 nucleotides are TGTGCCAGCTCACCAGGGACTAGCGGATCCTACGAGCAGTACTTC. Protein: CASSPGTSGSYEQYF.

V and J are TRBV7-6 and TRBJ1-1; 10 bases are shared with TRBD1. J gave up 3 bases and V 5 bases, and 6 bases lay outside the gene matches. The CDR3 has 15 residues. Germline V lookup: CDR1 SGHVS, CDR2 FNYEAQ. The CDR3 here is CASSPGGTGDTEAFF. CDR3 coding DNA: TGTGCCAGCAGCCCTGGAGGGACAGGGGACACTGAAGCTTTCTTT.

The rearrangement uses TRBV7-2 and TRBJ2-5, with 8 bases matching TRBD1. CDR1 is SGHTA and CDR2 is FQGNSA in the germline V gene. Trimming removed 1 base from V and 5 bases from J; junction bases left unmatched: 9. The CDR3 extends over 16 amino acids. In DNA, the CDR3 is TGTGCCAGCAGCTTAGTTAGCAGGGGGCGAGGGGAGACCCAGTACTTC. Protein product: CASSLVSRGRGETQYF.

The rearrangement links TRBV5-1 to TRBJ1-2; D uncertain. Germline V gene data show CDR1 as SGHRS and CDR2 as YFSETQ. There are 13 residues in the CDR3. V was trimmed by 0 bases and J by 3 bases, leaving 6 bases between them. The CDR3 sequence: CASSLEQYYGYTF. CDR3 in DNA: TGCGCCAGCAGCTTGGAACAGTACTATGGCTACACCTTC.